These 19 T cell receptor beta chains originate from one sample sequenced in a study (dated by TCRdb to about 2015). Receptor amplification or capture employed 5' RACE. TCRdb lists the instrument as Illumina MiSeq. TCRdb ran its own pipeline on the public reads, namely fastp trimming at Q25 and MiXCR clone calling, and kept in-frame beta chains. Every distinct CDR3 protein forms one entry, paired with its most common genes and DNA. For this sample there are about 50,000 distinct CDR3 sequences; 28% appear just once. Of the sample, 2.1% falls within the top ten clones. Sequencing was done on a sample of naive CD4+ T cells sorted from blood. The intended sense of this specimen's cell subset or site label: naive CD4+ T cells, CD4+CD45RA+CD25-. The source is a female donor with breast cancer.

The chain carries TRBV30 and TRBJ2-3, with D perhaps matching TRBD2 (6 bases). CDR1 is GTSNPN and CDR2 is SVGIG in the germline V gene (reference sequence). The V and J ends lost 7 bases and 7 bases respectively, with 21 bases between them. This CDR3 has 14 amino acids. The CDR3 nucleotides are TGTGCCTCCCAAACTAGCAACAGGAGGAATACGCAGTATTTT. Its translation is CASQTSNRRNTQYF.

The chain links TRBV5-1 to TRBJ1-5; D not resolved. Trimming removed 4 bases from V and 0 bases from J, with 8 bases in between. The CDR3 spans 14 residues. Germline values: CDR1 SGHRS, CDR2 YFSETQ. DNA of the CDR3: TGCGCCAGCAGCCCCGGAGCTAGCAATCAGCCCCAGCATTTT. Protein product: CASSPGASNQPQHF.

This clonotype turned up a few times. Written as DNA, the CDR3 is TGCAGCCCCCGAACCCTAGCGGGGGCTGGAGAGACCCAGTACTTC. As protein: CSPRTLAGAGETQYF. The V call is TRBV20-1, the J call TRBJ2-5; 10 bases match TRBD2. The CDR3 consists of 15 residues. The germline V gene has CDR1 DFQATT and CDR2 SNEGSKA (reference sequence).

About this clonotype: One end of the junction fails to match germline, which may point to a read error. The genes are TRBV6-5 and TRBJ1-2; D not certain. CDR3 length: 13 amino acids. The germline V gene encodes CDR1 MNHEY and CDR2 SVGAGI. The CDR3 DNA is TGTGCCAGCAATTACTCGAGAGGGTTCGGCTACACCTTC. It encodes CASNYSRGFGYTF.

This clonotype was seen at least ten times. This chain links TRBV20-1 with TRBJ1-1, with 11 bases matching TRBD1. CDR3 length: 13 residues. Germline CDR1 and CDR2: DFQATT and SNEGSKA (reference sequence). J lost 3 bases, V lost 3 bases, and 0 bases had no gene match. The CDR3 DNA reads TGCAGTGCTAGGGGACAGGGGGACACTGAAGCTTTCTTT. This sequence encodes CSARGQGDTEAFF.

This clonotype occurred a few times. This chain connects TRBV5-1 to TRBJ2-3; TRBD2 matches 8 bases. The CDR3 has 16 residues. V lost 10 bases to trimming and J lost 7 bases; unmatched junction nucleotides: 20. In germline, CDR1 is SGHRS, CDR2 YFSETQ. In DNA, the CDR3 is TGCGCCTCTAAAGACACCACGCGGGGGGCTTCCTATACGCAGTATTTT. Translated: CASKDTTRGASYTQYF.

With regard to this clonotype: A read error may explain this, as a much larger clone is one base away. The genes are TRBV7-3 and TRBJ2-6; a possible D gene is TRBD2 (5 bases). This CDR3 contains 19 residues. Germline V CDR1 and CDR2: SGHTA, FQGTGA. The CDR3 region is CASSAPGGLRFSEANVLTF. In DNA, the CDR3 is TGTGCCAGCAGCGCCCCCGGCGGGCTCCGGTTTTCTGAGGCCAACGTCCTGACTTTC.

A word on this clonotype: This may come from a read error, since a much larger clone is one base off. The V gene is TRBV20-1, the J gene TRBJ2-7; D uncertain. V dropped 3 bases and J dropped 3 bases, with 15 bases sitting between them. Germline values: CDR1 DFQATT, CDR2 SNEGSKA (reference sequence). The CDR3 runs 14 residues. CDR3 DNA sequence: TGCAGTGCTAGCGCCATGGAGCCATGCTACGAGCAGTACTTC. This gives the protein CSASAMEPCYEQYF.

The chain links TRBV5-1 to TRBJ2-5; D may match TRBD1 or TRBD2 (5 bases each). Germline V gene sequence: CDR1 SGHRS, CDR2 YFSETQ. The CDR3 sequence is 13 residues long. V was cut by 2 bases and J by 3 bases, with 8 bases left in between. The CDR3 sequence: CASSFLGEETQYF. Written as DNA, the CDR3 is TGCGCCAGCAGCTTCTTGGGGGAAGAGACCCAGTACTTC. The full variable domain, rest sourced from reference TRBV5-1 and TRBJ2-5, is KAGVTQTPRYLIKTRGQQVTLSCSPISGHRSVSWYQQTPGQGLQFLFEYFSETQRNKGNFPGRFSGRQFSNSRSEMNVSTLELGDSALYLCASSFLGEETQYFGPGTRLLVL.

This clonotype was seen only a few times. This chain uses TRBV6-1 with TRBJ2-4, with 7 bases fitting TRBD2. The CDR3 is made up of 17 amino acids. Germline V gene sequence: CDR1 MNHNS, CDR2 SASEGT. Trimming at V came to 4 bases and at J to 0 bases, leaving 9 bases not matched to a gene. CDR3 coding DNA: TGTGCCAGCAGTGGGGAGGCGGGAGCCTTAGCCAAAAACATTCAGTACTTC. Protein product: CASSGEAGALAKNIQYF.

V gene TRBV7-2 combines with J gene TRBJ2-5; D might be TRBD1 (6 bases). The germline gives CDR1 SGHTA, CDR2 FQGNSA. The V and J ends lost 2 bases and 4 bases respectively, with 14 bases between them. The CDR3 is 15 amino acids. CDR3 in amino acids: CASSLIKGVGETQYF. In DNA form, the CDR3 reads TGTGCCAGCAGCTTAATTAAGGGGGTGGGAGAGACCCAGTACTTC.

This clonotype has only a few counts. The rearrangement joins TRBV6-5 to TRBJ1-6, with 7 bases aligning to TRBD1. Germline CDR1 and CDR2: MNHEY and SVGAGI. The CDR3 consists of 14 residues. V lost 11 bases, J lost 5 bases, and 9 bases stayed unmatched. Here the CDR3 reads CAAGWGQNNSPLHF. The CDR3 nucleotides read TGTGCCGCCGGGTGGGGACAGAATAATTCACCCCTCCACTTT.

This clonotype was found a few times. The gene calls are TRBV4-2 and TRBJ2-1, with 11 bases aligning to TRBD2. The germline V gene encodes CDR1 LGHNA and CDR2 YNFKEQ. The V segment lost 4 bases and the J segment 6 bases; nucleotides outside the gene matches: 8. The CDR3 contains 16 residues. The CDR3, as DNA: TGTGCCAGCAGCCGGATTCTAGCGGGGGGATTCAATGAGCAGTTCTTC. This sequence encodes CASSRILAGGFNEQFF.

The genes are TRBV5-1 and TRBJ2-5, with D possibly being TRBD1 (5 bases). Per germline, CDR1 SGHRS and CDR2 YFSETQ. The V end was cut by 0 bases, the J end by 5 bases, with 11 bases between. The CDR3 contains 14 residues. The CDR3 region is CASSLDMGQETQYF. The CDR3 DNA is TGCGCCAGCAGCTTGGATATGGGGCAGGAGACCCAGTACTTC.

V is TRBV20-1 and J is TRBJ2-2; no clear D gene. The V end was cut by 3 bases, the J end by 3 bases, with 5 bases between. Germline V gene lookup returns CDR1 DFQATT and CDR2 SNEGSKA (reference sequence). The CDR3 loop spans 12 amino acids. CDR3 sequence: CSASFHTGELFF. The CDR3 nucleotides are TGCAGTGCTAGTTTTCACACCGGGGAGCTGTTTTTT.

This clonotype was counted a few times. CDR3 loop: CASSPSSANTEAFF. Written as DNA, the CDR3 is TGTGCCAGCAGCCCTAGTTCGGCGAACACTGAAGCTTTCTTT. The chain joins TRBV7-3 to TRBJ1-1; D is unresolved. V shed 5 bases and J shed 1 base, with 11 bases lying between them. Germline V gene lookup returns CDR1 SGHTA and CDR2 FQGTGA. The length of the CDR3 is 14 residues.

A few counts support this clonotype. CDR3 in DNA: TGTGCCAGCAGCCCCGGTGGGAAAATGAACACTGAAGCTTTCTTT. Translating gives CASSPGGKMNTEAFF. The chain is built from TRBV9 and TRBJ1-1; no firm D call. CDR1 is SGDLS, CDR2 YYNGEE, per germline. The CDR3 totals 15 residues. V was shortened by 4 bases and J by 0 bases, with 13 bases between the two germline ends.

The chain has TRBV12-3 or TRBV12-4 and TRBJ1-3, with D perhaps TRBD1 (6 bases). The V and J ends lost 6 bases and 2 bases respectively, with 11 bases between them. The CDR3 covers 14 residues. CDR3 coding DNA: TGTGCCAGCAGACCACCAGGGGCTGGAAACACCATATATTTT. This codes for CASRPPGAGNTIYF.

This rearrangement joins TRBV6-1 to TRBJ1-3; 8 positions match TRBD1. Germline CDR1 is MNHNS and CDR2 is SASEGT. The V and J ends lost 8 bases and 0 bases, in that order; junction bases with no gene match: 3. The length of the CDR3 is 14 residues. CDR3 protein: CASGDRSSGNTIYF. The CDR3, as DNA: TGTGCCAGCGGGGACAGGAGCTCTGGAAACACCATATATTTT.